The 26 T cell receptor beta chains presented below share a single source sample, sequenced in a study of post-analysis software for immune sequencing data. Broader study findings: About five TRBV segments were more frequent in patients than controls; TRBV5-6, TRBV5-1 and TRBV20-1 belonged to this group.

Unique molecular identifiers tagged the TCR beta cDNA libraries. TCRdb redid the calling of the PCR reads with MiXCR, one entry per CDR3 protein. The data hold approximately 730,000 distinct CDR3 sequences, with roughly 46% observed a single time. No antigens are known for them. Sequencing was done on a sample of blood. The receptors come from a girl under 18 with multiple sclerosis.

J is TRBJ2-3 and V is TRBV7-2; weak D call: TRBD2 (6 bases). Germline assignment: CDR1 SGHTA and CDR2 FQGNSA. The CDR3 has 15 residues. Between the trimmed V and J ends, which lost 5 bases and 4 bases, there was a span of 16 bases. Here the CDR3 reads CASSRSGGTADTQYF. The CDR3 bases are TGTGCCAGCAGCCGTAGCGGTGGGACGGCAGATACGCAGTATTTT.

This rearrangement joins TRBV6-5 to TRBJ2-5; TRBD1 matches at 10 bases. Germline CDR1 is MNHEY and CDR2 is SVGAGI. The CDR3 consists of 15 residues. V gave up 6 bases and J gave up 5 bases; unmatched junction bases: 9. CDR3 coding DNA: TGTGCCAGCAGCCCTCAGGGACAGGGGTATGAGACCCAGTACTTC. Its translation is CASSPQGQGYETQYF.

The CDR3 here is CASSWGLAGDADTQYF. Here the CDR3 DNA reads TGTGCCAGCAGCTGGGGACTAGCGGGAGACGCAGATACGCAGTATTTT. The chain links TRBV7-9 to TRBJ2-3; 14 bases are a match to TRBD2. The CDR3 is 16 amino acids. CDR1 is SEHNR and CDR2 is FQNEAQ in the germline V gene (reference sequence). J lost 4 bases, V lost 4 bases, and 4 bases had no gene match.

This rearrangement joins TRBV6-2 or TRBV6-3 to TRBJ2-1; TRBD1 is a possible D gene (5 bases). CDR1 is MNHEY and CDR2 is SVGEGT in the germline V gene. Trimming left V 4 bases short and J 5 bases short, with 12 bases between. The CDR3 covers 14 residues. The CDR3 nucleotides are TGTGCCAGCAGTTTTTTTCAGGGCGACAATGAGCAGTTCTTC. The encoded protein is CASSFFQGDNEQFF.

This sequence joins TRBV24-1 and TRBJ2-1; TRBD2 might be the D (5 bases). Germline CDR1 is KGHDR and CDR2 is SFDVKD. V shed 1 base and J shed 0 bases, with 9 bases lying between them. The CDR3 contains 16 residues. The CDR3 DNA reads as TGTGCCACCAGTGATTTAAAGCGGAGCTCCTACAATGAGCAGTTCTTC. Translating gives CATSDLKRSSYNEQFF.

This clonotype was found a few times. The chain recombines TRBV11-1 with TRBJ2-5, with TRBD2 matching 13 bases. Looked up from germline, CDR1 is SGHAT and CDR2 is FQDESV (reference sequence). The CDR3 is 15 amino acids. Trimming took 5 bases from V and 5 from J; bases not matched to a gene: 5. CDR3 loop: CASSRTSGRDETQYF. CDR3 in DNA: TGTGCCAGCAGCCGTACTAGCGGGAGGGATGAGACCCAGTACTTC.

The J gene is TRBJ2-7, the V gene TRBV12-3 or TRBV12-4; 10 nucleotides agree with TRBD2. Germline trimming cut 6 bases from V and 10 bases from J; bases unmatched to any gene: 9. The CDR3 extends over 13 amino acids. Here the CDR3 DNA reads TGTGCCAGCAGAGCTAGCGGGAGACTAGCCCAGTACTTC. Translation gives CASRASGRLAQYF.

A note on this clonotype: One end of the junction does not line up with germline, which may come from a read error. The V and J genes are TRBV27 and TRBJ1-4; 12 bases are a match to TRBD1. The length of the CDR3 is 18 residues. Germline loops: CDR1 MNHEY, CDR2 SMNVEV (reference sequence). The CDR3 loop is CASGLGRDRGLGGEKLFF. The CDR3 nucleotides are TGTGCCAGCGGTTTGGGCAGGGACAGGGGGCTCGGTGGTGAAAAACTGTTTTTT. The variable domain in full, with the rest retrieved from reference TRBV27 and TRBJ1-4, is EAQVTQNPRYLITVTGKKLTVTCSQNMNHEYMSWYRQDPGLGLRQIYYSMNVEVTDKGDVPEGYKVSRKEKRNFPLILESPSPNQTSLYFCASGLGRDRGLGGEKLFFGSGTQLSVL.

The table lists this clonotype with a few counts. The chain uses TRBV6-1 and TRBJ2-3, with 11 bases lining up with TRBD2. The CDR3 extends over 18 amino acids. Germline V gene sequence: CDR1 MNHNS, CDR2 SASEGT. Trimming at V came to 4 bases and at J to 0 bases, leaving 9 bases not matched to a gene. CDR3 in DNA: TGTGCCAGCAGTGGGGGGGGACTAGCGGAACTTAGCACAGATACGCAGTATTTT. Translating it yields CASSGGGLAELSTDTQYF.

This chain uses TRBV28 with TRBJ2-5, with 9 bases that match TRBD1. The end of the DNA aligns better with TRBJ2-7, so the J call may be wrong. The CDR3 sequence is 15 residues long. Germline V gene lookup returns CDR1 MDHEN and CDR2 SYDVKM. The CDR3 nucleotides read TGTGCCAGCAGTTTATGGGGGACAGGGACCGACGAGCAGTACTTC. This sequence encodes CASSLWGTGTDEQYF.

This clonotype came up a few times. This chain uses TRBV4-3 with TRBJ2-5; D possibly uses TRBD1 or TRBD2 (5 bases each). CDR1 LGHNA and CDR2 YSLEER come from the germline V gene. Trimming stripped 3 bases from V and 2 bases from J, with 13 bases between. The CDR3 covers 15 residues. The CDR3 DNA reads TGCGCCAGCAGCCAGAGGGACGGTGAACAAGAGACCCAGTACTTC. This sequence encodes CASSQRDGEQETQYF.

J is TRBJ2-1 and V is TRBV10-3; 11 bases are a match to TRBD2. In germline, CDR1 is ENHRY, CDR2 SYGVKD. The CDR3 is 18 amino acids. The junction had 12 bases not matched to a gene; V was cut back by 4 bases and J by 4 bases. The CDR3 sequence is CAISGLAGGSEGYNEQFF. As DNA, the CDR3 is TGTGCCATCAGTGGGCTAGCGGGAGGCTCCGAGGGTTACAATGAGCAGTTCTTC.

The chain recombines TRBV20-1 with TRBJ2-5; TRBD2 agrees at 12 bases. Losses at the gene ends were 3 bases for V and 11 bases for J; bases not matched to a gene: 13. The germline CDR1 and CDR2 sequences are DFQATT and SNEGSKA (reference sequence). This CDR3 spans 15 amino acids. The CDR3 is CSASPRTSGIWEQYF. DNA for the CDR3: TGCAGTGCTAGCCCCCGGACTAGCGGGATTTGGGAGCAGTACTTC.

The sample holds a few counts of this clonotype. This chain connects TRBV4-1 to TRBJ2-7; TRBD2 matches at 11 bases. The V gene end was trimmed by 0 bases and the J gene end by 2 bases; junction bases not matched to a gene: 9. The CDR3 covers 18 residues. Germline assignment: CDR1 MGHRA and CDR2 YSYEKL. This CDR3 is CASSQESSGTSGTYEQYF. The CDR3 DNA reads TGCGCCAGCAGCCAAGAGAGCTCCGGGACTAGCGGAACCTACGAGCAGTACTTC.

The rearrangement links TRBV20-1 to TRBJ2-5, with D perhaps matching TRBD1 or TRBD2 (5 bases each). CDR1 is DFQATT, CDR2 SNEGSKA, per germline (reference sequence). V was trimmed by 6 bases and J by 2 bases, leaving 16 bases between them. The CDR3 runs 14 residues. The CDR3 here is CSADLPGPQETQYF. CDR3 nucleotide sequence: TGCAGTGCGGACCTCCCGGGGCCTCAAGAGACCCAGTACTTC.

This clonotype turned up a few times. The gene calls are TRBV7-2 and TRBJ2-7, with D perhaps TRBD1 (5 bases). The V end lost 1 base, the J end lost 2 bases, and 9 bases lay between the germline ends. There are 14 residues in the CDR3. CDR1 and CDR2 from the germline V gene are SGHTA and FQGNSA. This CDR3 reads CASSLDQGPYEQYF. The CDR3 DNA reads TGTGCCAGCAGCTTAGACCAGGGCCCCTACGAGCAGTACTTC.

The V call is TRBV29-1, the J call TRBJ2-7, with D unclear. Germline CDR1 is SQVTM and CDR2 is ANQGSEA. The CDR3 has 13 amino acids. The V and J ends lost 4 bases and 6 bases respectively, with 16 bases between them. The CDR3 DNA follows: TGCAGCGTTGGGGCAGGCGATTGGTCCGAGCAGTACTTC. Residues: CSVGAGDWSEQYF.

The rearrangement links TRBV6-2 or TRBV6-3 to TRBJ2-7; D remains unclear. Trimming took 10 bases from V and 7 from J, leaving 17 bases between them. The CDR3 contains 12 residues. Germline CDR1 and CDR2: MNHEY and SVGEGT. This chain's CDR3 is CATEDPNNEQYF. The CDR3 nucleotides read TGTGCCACCGAGGACCCAAACAATGAGCAGTACTTC.

This clonotype was observed a handful of times. The V gene is TRBV10-3, the J gene TRBJ2-4; D tentatively reads TRBD1 or TRBD2 (7 bases each). The last part of the DNA fits TRBJ2-7 better; the J call may be wrong. There are 15 residues in the CDR3. Per germline, CDR1 ENHRY and CDR2 SYGVKD. CDR3 sequence: CAISREGAEYYEQYF. The DNA of the CDR3 is TGTGCCATCAGTAGGGAGGGGGCCGAATACTACGAGCAGTACTTC.

The chain carries TRBV20-1 and TRBJ2-1; D is possibly TRBD1 or TRBD2 (6 bases each). The DNA end lines up better with TRBJ2-7; the J call may be wrong. CDR3 size: 13 residues. The germline CDR1 and CDR2 sequences are DFQATT and SNEGSKA (reference sequence). CDR3 amino acids: CSAGGLVYNEQYF. CDR3 bases: TGCAGTGCAGGGGGACTTGTCTACAATGAGCAGTACTTC.

This clonotype has more than one count but fewer than ten. The genes are TRBV7-6 and TRBJ2-7, with D possibly being TRBD1 (5 bases). The CDR3 totals 16 residues. The germline V gene has CDR1 SGHVS and CDR2 FNYEAQ. The germline V and J ends were trimmed by 1 base and 0 bases, with 13 bases remaining between them. CDR3 region: CASSLEQGMPSYEQYF. The DNA for the CDR3 is TGTGCCAGCAGCTTAGAGCAGGGAATGCCCTCCTACGAGCAGTACTTC.

The chain is built from TRBV12-3 or TRBV12-4 and TRBJ2-1; 7 bases agree with TRBD1. V trimming: 5 bases; J trimming: 3 bases; junction bases outside the gene matches: 10. The CDR3 contains 16 residues. The CDR3 is CASSLFRTGIYNEQFF. The DNA of the CDR3 is TGTGCCAGCAGTCTTTTTAGGACAGGCATCTACAATGAGCAGTTCTTC.

The V and J genes are TRBV3-1 and TRBJ2-3, with a tentative D call TRBD2 (5 bases). The V gene lost 4 bases and the J gene lost 0 bases, with 11 bases spanning the gap. CDR1 and CDR2 (germline): LGHDT, YNNKEL (reference sequence). The CDR3 totals 15 residues. CDR3 bases: TGTGCCAGCAGCCCCCGGGGAGCTAGCACAGATACGCAGTATTTT. It encodes CASSPRGASTDTQYF.

There are many counts of this clonotype. The V gene is TRBV20-1, the J gene TRBJ2-5; TRBD2 is a possible D gene (5 bases). The V and J ends lost 4 bases and 2 bases respectively, with 14 bases between them. The CDR3 is made up of 14 amino acids. CDR1 and CDR2 (germline): DFQATT, SNEGSKA (reference sequence). The chain's CDR3 is CSATPPRDQETQYF. The CDR3 coding sequence is TGCAGTGCTACGCCCCCTCGGGATCAAGAGACCCAGTACTTC.

The chain uses TRBV20-1 and TRBJ2-5; D may be TRBD1 (6 bases). TRBJ2-7 matches the DNA end more closely, so the J call is doubtful. Germline CDR1 is DFQATT and CDR2 is SNEGSKA (reference sequence). The CDR3 has 12 amino acids. CDR3 nucleotides: TGCACCCTGGCGACAGGTCTTCTCGAGCAGTACTTC. It encodes CTLATGLLEQYF.

This clonotype has only a few counts. This rearrangement joins TRBV5-6 to TRBJ1-2, with TRBD1 matching 8 bases. The germline CDR1 and CDR2 sequences are SGHDT and YYEEEE. V was pared by 5 bases and J by 0 bases, with 6 bases of the junction left unmatched. There are 15 residues in the CDR3. The CDR3 nucleotides are TGTGCCAGCAGTAAAAAACAGGGGGCTAACTATGGCTACACCTTC. This encodes CASSKKQGANYGYTF.